This record looks at one T cell receptor (beta chain) sequence and its context. Its antigen is not identified. This record comes from a study of early stage breast cancer tumors. About the research overall: About 70% of the 16 invasive tumors were ER+, PR+ and HER2-. Average read coverage per sample was around 10-fold. The study's findings and limits: Enriched TCRB sequences shared across patients were mostly commonly generated sequences.

Measured with immunoSEQ multiplex PCR; TCRdb has only the in-frame clones, and not every one. The sample carries about 69,000 clones, approximately 84% recorded once. Trimming removed 5 bases from V and 11 bases from J; junction bases left unmatched: 8. The germline V gene encodes CDR1 GTSNPN and CDR2 SVGIG (reference sequence). This CDR3 is 11 amino acids long. The chain carries TRBV30 and TRBJ1-1; 7 nucleotides line up with TRBD1. The receptor comes from a person aged 35-50 years with breast cancer. Sequenced sample: blood. Written as DNA, the CDR3 is TGTGCCTGGTTCCCAGGGGGAGCGGCTTTCTTT. It translates to CAWFPGGAAFF. The full variable domain, its missing parts supplied by reference TRBV30 and TRBJ1-1, is SQTIHQWPATLVQPVGSPLSLECTVEGTSNPNLYWYRQAAGRGLQLLFYSVGIGQISSEVPQNLSASRPQDRQFILSSKKLLLSDSGFYLCAWFPGGAAFFGQGTRLTVV.